This TCR beta chain came from a study of blood T cell repertoires in COVID-19. This table comes from immunoSEQ multiplex PCR, and its TCRdb copy is limited to in-frame clones, with some not included. The data show about 50,000 clones, 60% to 80% seen once. The CDR3 is 17 amino acids. V was pared by 5 bases and J by 0 bases, with 16 bases between. Germline V CDR1 and CDR2: LNHDA, SQIVND (reference sequence). Sample: peripheral blood. This sequence joins TRBV19 and TRBJ2-2; a weak D match, TRBD2 (6 bases). This receptor was obtained from a man between 70 and 80 years old with active or convalescent COVID-19. This CDR3 reads CASSPKPLATNTGELFF. The CDR3 DNA is TGTGCCAGTAGTCCGAAACCGCTAGCGACGAACACCGGGGAGCTGTTTTTT.